This is a list of T cell receptor beta chains from one sample in a study of T cells after yellow fever vaccination. One entry per CDR3 protein, called by TCRdb with MiXCR from the 5' RACE reads. The sample holds under 100,000 distinct CDR3 sequences, 4.5% to 6% seen once. Source: CD8+ T cells sorted from PBMCs, taken 10 days after the yellow fever booster vaccination. These receptors were obtained from a man between 18 and 35 years old who received the YFV17D yellow fever vaccine. CDR3s include the opening cysteine and the closing phenylalanine or tryptophan. D genes are given only for firm matches. The size field is filled for only some rows; it gives once, few, many or a size class.

TRBV7-9,many,-,TRBJ2-1,CASSETLYNEQFF,TGTGCCAGCAGCGAGACCCTCTACAATGAGCAGTTCTTC
TRBV6-4,few,-,TRBJ1-4,CASGTRTSNEKLFF,TGTGCCAGCGGCACGCGGACTTCGAATGAAAAACTGTTTTTT
TRBV6-1,few,-,TRBJ2-2,CASKEAGELFF,TGTGCCAGCAAGGAGGCCGGGGAGCTGTTTTTT
TRBV7-3,few,-,TRBJ2-1,CASSQMTGGLVHNEQFF,TGTGCCAGCAGCCAAATGACCGGAGGACTGGTACACAATGAGCAGTTCTTC
TRBV20-1,-,-,TRBJ1-2,CSVRRDNTNYGYTF,TGCAGTGTTCGCCGGGACAACACAAACTATGGCTACACCTTC
TRBV12-3/TRBV12-4,-,TRBD2,TRBJ2-5,CASRSTTSGGQETQYF,TGTGCCAGCAGATCCACGACTAGCGGGGGACAAGAGACCCAGTACTTC
TRBV7-9,few,-,TRBJ2-5,CASSGDGQETQYF,TGTGCCAGCAGCGGCGACGGACAAGAGACCCAGTACTTC
TRBV21-1,few,-,TRBJ1-2,CASHTGTAKNYGYTF,TGTGCCAGCCATACGGGGACAGCCAAAAACTATGGCTACACCTTC
TRBV30,-,TRBD1,TRBJ1-5,CAWSKQGVNQPQHF,TGTGCCTGGAGTAAACAGGGGGTCAATCAGCCCCAGCATTTT
TRBV2,many,-,TRBJ1-1,CASSGAYQNTEAFF,TGTGCCAGCAGTGGGGCATATCAGAACACTGAAGCTTTCTTT
TRBV4-1,few,-,TRBJ2-7,CASSQGFGGTNEQYF,TGCGCCAGCAGCCAAGGATTTGGAGGGACGAACGAGCAGTACTTC
TRBV4-1,-,-,TRBJ1-1,CASSLAGAEAFF,TGCGCCAGCAGCCTCGCGGGGGCCGAAGCTTTCTTT
TRBV12-3/TRBV12-4,few,-,TRBJ2-7,CASSFHRDEQYF,TGTGCCAGCAGTTTTCACAGGGACGAGCAGTACTTC
TRBV7-2,many,-,TRBJ1-2,CASSSTAGGGYTF,TGTGCCAGCAGCTCGACAGCCGGAGGAGGCTACACCTTC
TRBV5-1,-,-,TRBJ2-1,CASSSVPGLIMEEQFF,TGCGCCAGCAGCTCGGTACCGGGACTGATAATGGAAGAGCAGTTCTTC
TRBV12-3/TRBV12-4,many,-,TRBJ2-3,CASSPGGGSDTQYF,TGTGCCAGCAGCCCCGGCGGAGGGTCCGATACGCAGTATTTT
TRBV20-1,-,-,TRBJ1-5,CSAGGGSHSNQPQHF,TGCAGTGCTGGGGGTGGCAGCCATAGCAATCAGCCCCAGCATTTT
TRBV5-1,many,TRBD1,TRBJ2-2,CASSDDRGPYTGELFF,TGCGCCAGCAGCGATGACAGGGGGCCGTACACCGGGGAGCTGTTTTTT
TRBV6-6,few,TRBD1,TRBJ1-5,CASSSPGGSQPQHF,TGTGCCAGCAGTTCTCCAGGGGGAAGTCAGCCCCAGCATTTT
TRBV4-1,-,-,TRBJ1-4,CASSPEGGLPTTNEKLFF,TGCGCCAGCAGCCCAGAGGGGGGACTCCCTACAACTAATGAAAAACTGTTTTTT
TRBV6-1,many,-,TRBJ1-5,CASSDGDSNQPQHF,TGTGCCAGCAGTGACGGGGACAGCAATCAGCCCCAGCATTTT
TRBV29-1,once,-,TRBJ2-5,CSVEAEGAADQETQYF,TGCAGCGTTGAAGCGGAGGGCGCGGCGGACCAAGAGACCCAGTACTTC
TRBV4-3,few,-,TRBJ1-2,CASSQELADGYTF,TGCGCCAGCAGCCAAGAGTTGGCGGATGGCTACACCTTC
TRBV5-1,many,-,TRBJ2-2,CASVSLNTGELFF,TGCGCCAGCGTCAGCCTCAACACCGGGGAGCTGTTTTTT
TRBV27,few,TRBD2,TRBJ2-1,CASSAGRTGGPSEQFF,TGTGCCAGCAGTGCCGGGCGGACGGGGGGGCCGAGCGAGCAGTTCTTC
TRBV3-1,-,TRBD2,TRBJ2-5,CASSHGLAGVETQYF,TGTGCCAGCAGCCATGGACTAGCGGGGGTGGAGACCCAGTACTTC
TRBV15,many,TRBD2,TRBJ2-1,CATSREAGDNEQFF,TGTGCCACCAGCAGAGAAGCGGGGGACAATGAGCAGTTCTTC
TRBV4-2,-,-,TRBJ2-1,CASSKEWDFSYNEQFF,TGTGCCAGCAGCAAAGAATGGGACTTCTCCTACAATGAGCAGTTCTTC
TRBV9,few,TRBD2,TRBJ2-5,CASSTGTSGGETQYF,TGTGCCAGCAGCACAGGGACTAGCGGGGGTGAGACCCAGTACTTC
TRBV29-1,many,-,TRBJ2-3,CSVEEQGTDTQYF,TGCAGCGTTGAAGAGCAGGGCACAGATACGCAGTATTTT
TRBV7-9,few,-,TRBJ1-2,CASSLALSYGYTF,TGTGCCAGCAGCTTAGCTTTGAGCTATGGCTACACCTTC
TRBV7-2,few,TRBD1,TRBJ2-1,CASSRFRDRDYNEQFF,TGTGCCAGCAGCCGCTTTAGGGACAGGGATTACAATGAGCAGTTCTTC
TRBV7-3,-,-,TRBJ2-1,CASSFSSGPIFEQFF,TGTGCCAGCAGCTTCTCCTCGGGGCCGATCTTTGAGCAGTTCTTC
TRBV4-1,few,-,TRBJ2-3,CASSQPPEGTDTQYF,TGCGCCAGCAGCCAACCGCCCGAAGGCACAGATACGCAGTATTTT
TRBV4-3,many,-,TRBJ2-1,CASSHRQASYNEQFF,TGCGCCAGCAGCCATAGACAGGCCTCCTACAATGAGCAGTTCTTC
TRBV7-3,-,-,TRBJ1-1,CASSLRTDMNTEAFF,TGTGCCAGCAGCTTACGTACAGACATGAACACTGAAGCTTTCTTT
TRBV7-2,few,-,TRBJ2-3,CASSPPRGGYGTDTQYF,TGTGCCAGCAGCCCCCCCCGGGGCGGGTATGGCACAGATACGCAGTATTTT
TRBV5-6,-,-,TRBJ1-6,CASSGGRYGATPLHF,TGTGCCAGCAGCGGAGGGAGGTACGGGGCAACACCCCTCCACTTT
TRBV5-1,many,TRBD2,TRBJ2-7,CASALGGSYEQYF,TGCGCCAGCGCCCTGGGGGGGTCCTACGAGCAGTACTTC
TRBV29-1,few,TRBD1,TRBJ1-3,CSVKKWDRKIGNTIYF,TGCAGCGTCAAAAAATGGGACAGGAAGATTGGAAACACCATATATTTT
TRBV6-5,-,-,TRBJ1-1,CASSRGGGNTEAFF,TGTGCCAGCAGTCGAGGGGGGGGGAACACTGAAGCTTTCTTT
TRBV19,-,-,TRBJ2-2,CASSTQGANTGELFF,TGTGCCAGTAGTACCCAGGGCGCGAACACCGGGGAGCTGTTTTTT
TRBV6-4,few,-,TRBJ2-1,CASSDGPTSGLLGQFF,TGTGCCAGCAGTGACGGCCCGACGAGTGGGTTACTGGGGCAGTTCTTC
TRBV4-1,many,TRBD1,TRBJ1-4,CASSYRGQGRTNEKLFF,TGCGCCAGCAGCTACCGGGGACAGGGGAGAACTAATGAAAAACTGTTTTTT
TRBV9,-,-,TRBJ2-6,CASSPPVGSGANVLTF,TGTGCCAGCAGCCCCCCAGTCGGCTCTGGGGCCAACGTCCTGACTTTC
TRBV4-3,few,-,TRBJ2-2,CASSQDRDDGELFF,TGCGCCAGCAGCCAAGATCGGGATGACGGGGAGCTGTTTTTT